The rows below give T cell receptor beta chains drawn from one sample of a study of shared clonotypes between healthy human individuals. Method: immunoSEQ multiplex PCR; TCRdb's copy keeps in-frame clones and lacks some. The sample includes nearly 2 million clones, roughly 94% of them seen just once. Specimen: naive CD8+ T cells sorted from blood. These receptors originate from a man between 18 and 29 years old in good health. The CDR3 runs from the conserved cysteine through the conserved F or W. Fields, in order: D gene, clone size, J gene, V gene, CDR3 DNA, CDR3 protein. A D gene is named only where the DNA matches it firmly. Clone size is stated in some rows and not others, as once, few, many or a class when expanded.

. . TRBJ1-2 TRBV15 TGTGCCACCAGCAGAGTTAGGGACCCAGCGCCGTACGGCTACACCTTC CATSRVRDPAPYGYTF
TRBD2 . TRBJ2-3 TRBV30 TGTGCCTGGAGTAGTGGGGCGGGAGGGCCTACAGATACGCAGTATTTT CAWSSGAGGPTDTQYF
. . TRBJ2-7 TRBV9 TGTGCCAGTGGCAGCGGAAGCTCCTACGAGCAGTACTTC CASGSGSSYEQYF
TRBD1 . TRBJ2-7 TRBV5-1 TGCGCCAGCAGCCCGGACAGGGTATGGTCCTACGAGCAGTACTTC CASSPDRVWSYEQYF
. few TRBJ2-7 TRBV28 TGTGCCAGCAGTTTAGATAACTACGAGCAGTACTTC CASSLDNYEQYF
TRBD2 . TRBJ2-7 TRBV9 TGTGCCAGCAGCGTAGCAAAGACTAGCGGGATTTACGAGCAGTACTTC CASSVAKTSGIYEQYF
TRBD1 . TRBJ1-1 TRBV7-9 TGTGCCAGCAGATCCGGGACAGGGGGACTGAACACTGAAGCTTTCTTT CASRSGTGGLNTEAFF
. . TRBJ2-3 TRBV9 TGTGCCAGCAAAAGGACTTCGGGCACAGATACGCAGTATTTT CASKRTSGTDTQYF
TRBD1 once TRBJ2-5 TRBV2 TGTGCCAGCAGCCCGGGACAGGGGTTGGAGACCCAGTACTTC CASSPGQGLETQYF
TRBD1 . TRBJ1-6 TRBV6-5 TGTGCCAGCAGTTGGGGACAGGGGGCGAATTCACCCCTCCACTTT CASSWGQGANSPLHF
TRBD1 . TRBJ1-2 TRBV7-9 TGTGCCAGCAGCTTAGGGCAGGGGGCTAACTATGGCTACACCTTC CASSLGQGANYGYTF